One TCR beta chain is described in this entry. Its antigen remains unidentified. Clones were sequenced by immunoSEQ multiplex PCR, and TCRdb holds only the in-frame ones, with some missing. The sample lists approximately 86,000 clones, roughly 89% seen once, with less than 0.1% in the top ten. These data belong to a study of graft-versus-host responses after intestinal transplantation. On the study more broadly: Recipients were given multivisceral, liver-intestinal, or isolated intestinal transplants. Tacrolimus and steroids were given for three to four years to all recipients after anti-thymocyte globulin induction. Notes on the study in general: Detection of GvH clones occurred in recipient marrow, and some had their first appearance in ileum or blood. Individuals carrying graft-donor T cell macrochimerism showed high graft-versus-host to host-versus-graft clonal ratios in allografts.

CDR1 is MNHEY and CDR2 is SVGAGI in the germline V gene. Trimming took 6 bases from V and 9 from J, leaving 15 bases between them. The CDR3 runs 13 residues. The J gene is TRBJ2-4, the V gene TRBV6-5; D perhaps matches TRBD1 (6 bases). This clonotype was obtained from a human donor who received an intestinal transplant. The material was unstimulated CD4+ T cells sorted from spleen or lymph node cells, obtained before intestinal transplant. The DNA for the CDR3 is TGTGCCAGCAGACGAGCACAGGGATCCATTCAGTACTTC. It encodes CASRRAQGSIQYF.